This passage covers 27 T cell receptor beta chains from one sample sequenced in a study of blood T cells in healthy people across ages. For the second PCR, which ran for roughly 6 to 12 cycles, a sample-barcoded 5' primer and a J-beta primer mix were used. TCRdb processed the 5' RACE reads anew with MiXCR; each CDR3 protein has one entry. Of around 1,700,000 distinct CDR3 sequences listed, roughly 27% are singletons. The sequenced material came from blood. The receptor source for this set is a woman aged 25 to 39 in good health.

The table lists this clonotype with a few counts. The rearrangement uses TRBV28 and TRBJ2-7; either TRBD1 or TRBD2 may supply D (5 bases each). The CDR3 loop spans 13 amino acids. The germline V and J ends were trimmed by 3 bases and 6 bases, with 12 bases remaining between them. Per the germline V gene, CDR1 is MDHEN and CDR2 is SYDVKM. CDR3 sequence: CASSLAGRGEQYF. The CDR3 DNA reads TGTGCCAGCAGTTTGGCAGGGAGAGGCGAGCAGTACTTC. Variable domain in full (rest from reference TRBV28 and TRBJ2-7): DVKVTQSSRYLVKRTGEKVFLECVQDMDHENMFWYRQDPGLGLRLIYFSYDVKMKEKGDIPEGYSVSREKKERFSLILESASTNQTSMYLCASSLAGRGEQYFGPGTRLTVT.

The chain joins TRBV3-1 to TRBJ2-1; D may be TRBD2 (7 bases). This CDR3 comprises 17 residues. Germline CDR1 and CDR2: LGHDT and YNNKEL (reference sequence). V was trimmed by 1 base and J by 1 base, leaving 14 bases between them. Here the CDR3 DNA reads TGTGCCAGCAGCCAAGTAGGTAGGGGGGGGTCCTACAATGAGCAGTTCTTC. Encoded protein: CASSQVGRGGSYNEQFF.

As for this clonotype: A single base separates this from a much larger clone, so it may be a read error. V is TRBV5-6 and J is TRBJ2-7; D ambiguous. In germline, CDR1 is SGHDT, CDR2 YYEEEE. This CDR3 is built from 14 residues. Here the CDR3 reads CACSLGSLTYEQYF. CDR3 DNA sequence: TGTGCCTGCAGCTTGGGCAGCCTGACCTACGAGCAGTACTTC.

The chain has TRBV15 and TRBJ1-6; D may be TRBD1 (5 bases). The germline V gene encodes CDR1 LNHNV and CDR2 YYDKDF (reference sequence). The CDR3 is 14 residues long. The V and J ends lost 2 bases and 6 bases respectively, with 8 bases between them. For the CDR3, the DNA is TGTGCCACCAGCAGACCCGGGACTAATTCACCCCTCCACTTT. Residues: CATSRPGTNSPLHF.

The chain employs TRBV6-1 and TRBJ2-3; no definite D call. Trimming took off 3 bases at V and 5 bases at J, with 12 bases between the two ends. Per the germline V gene, CDR1 is MNHNS and CDR2 is SASEGT. The CDR3 has 14 amino acids. The CDR3 region is CASSDLRRLDTQYF. CDR3 nucleotides: TGTGCCAGCAGTGATTTGAGGAGATTAGATACGCAGTATTTT.

Regarding this clonotype: At one of its ends the junction is not consistent with the germline gene, which may arise from a read error. The V call is TRBV7-2, the J call TRBJ1-3; possibly TRBD1 for D (5 bases). Per the germline V gene, CDR1 is SGHTA and CDR2 is FQGNSA. The CDR3 sequence is 18 residues long. CDR3 amino acids: CASSLDYLPGRPGNTTYF. CDR3 coding DNA: TGTGCCAGCAGCTTAGACTATCTTCCAGGGAGGCCTGGAAACACCACATATTTT.

This clonotype was observed a handful of times. The chain links TRBV3-1 to TRBJ2-1, with 9 bases aligning to TRBD2. The CDR3 length is 16 residues. With V trimmed by 0 bases and J by 8 bases, 8 bases remained unmatched. Germline values: CDR1 LGHDT, CDR2 YNNKEL (reference sequence). CDR3 in amino acids: CASSQERRGGRDEQFF. The CDR3 DNA follows: TGTGCCAGCAGCCAAGAACGGCGGGGGGGCAGGGATGAGCAGTTCTTC.

This clonotype was recorded a few times. V and J are TRBV7-2 and TRBJ2-5; D could derive from TRBD1 or TRBD2 (6 bases each). The CDR3 extends over 16 amino acids. V lost 4 bases and J lost 5, with 20 bases in between. Germline V gene lookup returns CDR1 SGHTA and CDR2 FQGNSA. CDR3 region: CASSWGRGTRGETQYF. CDR3 nucleotide sequence: TGTGCCAGCAGCTGGGGCCGGGGGACACGTGGGGAGACCCAGTACTTC.

This clonotype was seen repeatedly, ten times or more. The chain has TRBV6-5 and TRBJ1-5; D ambiguous. With 0 bases removed from V and 4 bases from J, the gap between germline ends came to 10 bases. Germline V gives CDR1 MNHEY, CDR2 SVGAGI. The CDR3 totals 15 residues. CDR3 nucleotides: TGTGCCAGCAGTTACTCTATGGCGGCGAATCAGCCCCAGCATTTT. It is translated as CASSYSMAANQPQHF.

The sample holds a few counts of this clonotype. The J gene is TRBJ1-1, the V gene TRBV9, with D perhaps TRBD1 (5 bases). V was cut by 1 base and J by 3 bases, with 7 bases left in between. In germline, CDR1 is SGDLS, CDR2 YYNGEE. This CDR3 spans 13 amino acids. The CDR3 spells CASSVQGDTEAFF. The CDR3 DNA follows: TGTGCCAGCAGCGTACAGGGCGACACTGAAGCTTTCTTT.

The chain is built from TRBV2 and TRBJ1-1, with TRBD1 matching over 9 bases. From germline, CDR1 is SNHLY and CDR2 FYNNEI. With V trimmed by 6 bases and J by 5 bases, 13 bases remained unmatched. The CDR3 extends over 16 amino acids. As DNA, the CDR3 is TGTGCCAGCAGCCCTCAAGGGACCGACAGGGGGACTGAAGCTTTCTTT. Protein product: CASSPQGTDRGTEAFF.

This clonotype was seen a handful of times. This chain uses TRBV14 with TRBJ1-2; D might be TRBD1 (6 bases). V lost 3 bases, J lost 6 bases, and 8 bases lay in between. CDR1 is SGHDN and CDR2 is FVKESK in the germline V gene. The length of the CDR3 is 12 residues. In DNA, the CDR3 is TGTGCCAGCAGCCATCGACAGGATGGCTACACCTTC. It encodes CASSHRQDGYTF. The complete variable domain, with remaining parts taken from reference TRBV14 and TRBJ1-2, reads EAGVTQFPSHSVIEKGQTVTLRCDPISGHDNLYWYRRVMGKEIKFLLHFVKESKQDESGMPNNRFLAERTGGTYSTLKVQPAELEDSGVYFCASSHRQDGYTFGSGTRLTVV.

V gene TRBV11-2 combines with J gene TRBJ2-3; D is uncertain. Trimming removed 4 bases at V and 2 bases at J, with 7 bases between. Germline V gives CDR1 SGHAT, CDR2 FQNNGV. There are 13 residues in the CDR3. CDR3 DNA: TGTGCCAGCAGCTGGGCCTCCACAGATACGCAGTATTTT. It yields the protein CASSWASTDTQYF. Full variable domain (missing parts from reference TRBV11-2 and TRBJ2-3): EAGVAQSPRYKIIEKRQSVAFWCNPISGHATLYWYQQILGQGPKLLIQFQNNGVVDDSQLPKDRFSAERLKGVDSTLKIQPAKLEDSAVYLCASSWASTDTQYFGPGTRLTVL.

The sample holds many counts of this clonotype. At one end, the junction sequence differs from germline, possibly due to a read error. The chain is built from TRBV12-3 or TRBV12-4 and TRBJ1-1; TRBD1 matches 7 bases. CDR3 length: 11 amino acids. The DNA for the CDR3 is TGTGCCAGTAGTTTGGACAGGGAAGCTTTCTTT. This translates into CASSLDREAFF.

The chain uses TRBV7-9 and TRBJ1-4, with 10 bases fitting TRBD1. The V and J ends lost 5 bases and 7 bases, in that order; junction bases with no gene match: 7. The CDR3 spans 15 residues. Germline V gene sequence: CDR1 SEHNR, CDR2 FQNEAQ (reference sequence). CDR3 residues: CASSPWTGGFEKLFF. In DNA form, the CDR3 reads TGTGCCAGCAGCCCGTGGACAGGGGGATTTGAAAAACTGTTTTTT. The full variable domain, in which reference TRBV7-9 and TRBJ1-4 provide the parts outside the CDR3, is DTGVSQNPRHKITKRGQNVTFRCDPISEHNRLYWYRQTLGQGPEFLTYFQNEAQLEKSRLLSDRFSAERPKGSFSTLEIQRTEQGDSAMYLCASSPWTGGFEKLFFGSGTQLSVL.

The table lists this clonotype with a count of one. V gene TRBV27 combines with J gene TRBJ2-1; D may be TRBD1 (6 bases). CDR1 is MNHEY, CDR2 SMNVEV, per germline (reference sequence). With 2 bases removed from V and 8 bases from J, the gap between germline ends came to 13 bases. The CDR3 is 14 residues long. CDR3 amino acids: CASSLTGQGYEQFF. CDR3 nucleotide sequence: TGTGCCAGCAGTTTAACAGGGCAGGGGTATGAGCAGTTCTTC.

The chain employs TRBV28 and TRBJ1-1; maybe TRBD1 (5 bases). The CDR3 runs to 14 residues. CDR1 and CDR2 (germline): MDHEN, SYDVKM. V lost 4 bases and J lost 1, with 10 bases in between. DNA of the CDR3: TGTGCCAGCAGTTCTTTAGGGGAGAACACTGAAGCTTTCTTT. Amino acid sequence: CASSSLGENTEAFF. Using reference TRBV28 and TRBJ1-1 for the parts outside the CDR3, the full variable domain is DVKVTQSSRYLVKRTGEKVFLECVQDMDHENMFWYRQDPGLGLRLIYFSYDVKMKEKGDIPEGYSVSREKKERFSLILESASTNQTSMYLCASSSLGENTEAFFGQGTRLTVV.

V is TRBV9 and J is TRBJ1-2; 7 bases fit TRBD1. Trimming at V came to 3 bases and at J to 1 base, leaving 12 bases not matched to a gene. The CDR3 totals 17 residues. CDR1 is SGDLS and CDR2 is YYNGEE in the germline V gene. Here the CDR3 reads CASSGRTDRAFNYGYTF. CDR3 nucleotides: TGTGCCAGCAGCGGACGAACTGACAGGGCCTTTAACTATGGCTACACCTTC. Complete variable domain (other parts from reference TRBV9 and TRBJ1-2): DSGVTQTPKHLITATGQRVTLRCSPRSGDLSVYWYQQSLDQGLQFLIQYYNGEERAKGNILERFSAQQFPDLHSELNLSSLELGDSALYFCASSGRTDRAFNYGYTFGSGTRLTVV.

The genes are TRBV7-2 and TRBJ2-7; D may be TRBD1 (5 bases). CDR3 length: 13 amino acids. V was shortened by 5 bases and J by 4 bases, with 12 bases between the two germline ends. Germline-derived CDR1 and CDR2 are SGHTA and FQGNSA. The CDR3 protein is CASSGRRTYEQYF. For the CDR3, the DNA is TGTGCCAGCAGCGGACGACGGACATACGAGCAGTACTTC.

The chain joins TRBV7-9 to TRBJ1-1, with 7 bases matching TRBD1. The ends lost 5 bases at V and 1 base at J; junction bases unmatched: 7. The CDR3 sequence is 15 residues long. Per germline, CDR1 SEHNR and CDR2 FQNEAQ (reference sequence). The CDR3 DNA sequence: TGTGCCAGCAGCACAGGACAGGCCGGGAACACTGAAGCTTTCTTT. Protein: CASSTGQAGNTEAFF. The whole variable domain, filled in from reference TRBV7-9 and TRBJ1-1, reads DTGVSQNPRHKITKRGQNVTFRCDPISEHNRLYWYRQTLGQGPEFLTYFQNEAQLEKSRLLSDRFSAERPKGSFSTLEIQRTEQGDSAMYLCASSTGQAGNTEAFFGQGTRLTVV.

This clonotype was observed a handful of times. The V and J genes are TRBV28 and TRBJ2-7; no reliable D call. In germline, CDR1 is MDHEN, CDR2 SYDVKM. Trimming removed 7 bases from V and 1 base from J, with 11 bases in between. The CDR3 runs to 13 residues. CDR3 protein: CASNKGISYEQYF. The CDR3 DNA reads TGTGCCAGCAATAAGGGAATTTCCTACGAGCAGTACTTC.

This sequence joins TRBV25-1 and TRBJ2-1, with 10 bases that match TRBD2. V gave up 3 bases and J gave up 8 bases; unmatched junction bases: 10. Per germline, CDR1 MGHDK and CDR2 SYGVNS. This CDR3 has 16 amino acids. The CDR3 DNA is TGTGCCAGCAGTGATTTCTTAGCGGGAGGCAGCTATGAGCAGTTCTTC. Residues: CASSDFLAGGSYEQFF.

The chain uses TRBV10-3 and TRBJ2-1, with TRBD2 matching 7 bases. Germline CDR1 is ENHRY and CDR2 is SYGVKD. J was trimmed by 7 bases and V by 10 bases; bases with no gene match: 13. The CDR3 extends over 14 amino acids. DNA for the CDR3: TGTGCCACCCAGGACCGAGCGGGATCGAATGAGCAGTTCTTC. As protein: CATQDRAGSNEQFF.

The chain employs TRBV12-3 or TRBV12-4 and TRBJ1-2; the match to TRBD1 covers 7 bases. This CDR3 is built from 15 residues. Losses at the gene ends were 6 bases for V and 2 bases for J; bases not matched to a gene: 9. CDR3: CASRTDRFLNYGYTF. The CDR3 bases are TGTGCCAGCAGGACGGACAGGTTTTTAAACTATGGCTACACCTTC.

The chain couples TRBV10-3 to TRBJ2-6, with a weak D call TRBD1 (5 bases). The CDR3 sequence is 15 residues long. Trimming pared 5 bases from V and 3 bases from J, leaving 11 bases between. Germline CDR1 is ENHRY and CDR2 is SYGVKD. CDR3 nucleotides: TGTGCCATCAGTTTCGACAGAGGTGGGGCCAACGTCCTGACTTTC. This codes for CAISFDRGGANVLTF.

CDR3 sequence (DNA): TGTGCCAGCAGTTCCCCCCCGCGGGGAGGAGGTGAGCAGTTCTTC. Amino acid sequence: CASSSPPRGGGEQFF. V is TRBV28 and J is TRBJ2-1, with a weak D call TRBD2 (6 bases). The germline V and J ends were trimmed by 4 bases and 9 bases, with 19 bases remaining between them. Germline assignment: CDR1 MDHEN and CDR2 SYDVKM. The CDR3 covers 15 residues.

The table lists this clonotype with a count of one. This chain joins TRBV5-6 and TRBJ2-3; D is ambiguous. The V end lost 4 bases, the J end lost 0 bases, and 15 bases lay between the germline ends. This CDR3 is 16 amino acids long. From germline, CDR1 is SGHDT and CDR2 YYEEEE. The CDR3 here is CASSRLGSESTDTQYF. The CDR3 region has the DNA TGTGCCAGCAGCCGATTGGGTAGTGAGAGCACAGATACGCAGTATTTT.